This T cell receptor beta chain comes out of a study of blood T cell repertoires in COVID-19. Overall study context: Researchers got acute and convalescent COVID-19 samples from the United States, Italy and Spain. In each case, the material was cDNA or gDNA derived from T cells, B-cell-depleted T cells, or PBMCs.

Trimming pared 4 bases from V and 0 bases from J, leaving 10 bases between. CDR3 length: 15 amino acids. The V gene's germline CDR1 is MGHRA and CDR2 YSYEKL. The authors' processing: Researchers report that nucleated cell counts were estimated from reference gene primer amplification. Profiling relied on immunoSEQ multiplex PCR, and the TCRdb table lists in-frame clones only, not all of them. Clone size and V and J calls were adopted from that table, with D and trimming inferred from the DNA. The data show 260,000 or so clones, 88% seen once. The chain is built from TRBV4-1 and TRBJ1-5; perhaps TRBD1 as D (6 bases). The TCR comes from a man aged 18 to 30 with active or convalescent COVID-19. The specimen was peripheral blood. CDR3 DNA: TGCGCCAGCAGCCGTACAGGGAATAGCAATCAGCCCCAGCATTTT. This codes for CASSRTGNSNQPQHF.